This entry concerns a single T cell receptor (beta chain). Antigen unknown. Trimming left V 1 base short and J 7 bases short, with 13 bases between. Germline V gives CDR1 DFQATT, CDR2 SNEGSKA (reference sequence). This CDR3 has 14 amino acids. Constant-region reverse primers amplified full-length variable regions, followed by semi-nested Nested Universal Primer A PCR. Each CDR3 protein gets one entry after TCRdb re-called the 5' RACE reads with MiXCR. The top ten hold over 3.5% of the sample, which has under 45,000 distinct CDR3 sequences, 22% seen once. Cells sorted as Tregs were CD4+, CD25+ and CD127-/low. Broader study findings: The larger-cohort validation was restricted to a single TCR beta V-J rearrangement rather than whole repertoires. Tumor Tregs overlapped most with tumor, then blood, naive CD4+ cells. In terms of TCR gene usage, tumor memory CD4+ T cells clustered together with blood and lymph node memory CD4+ cells, as well as with lymph node naive CD4+ cells.

This clonotype originated in a female donor with breast cancer. The material sequenced was Tregs sorted from blood. The V call is TRBV20-1, the J call TRBJ1-4, with D possibly matching TRBD1 (5 bases). The CDR3: CSARVFGGGEKLFF. In nucleotides, the CDR3 is TGCAGTGCTAGAGTTTTCGGGGGAGGTGAAAAACTGTTTTTT.